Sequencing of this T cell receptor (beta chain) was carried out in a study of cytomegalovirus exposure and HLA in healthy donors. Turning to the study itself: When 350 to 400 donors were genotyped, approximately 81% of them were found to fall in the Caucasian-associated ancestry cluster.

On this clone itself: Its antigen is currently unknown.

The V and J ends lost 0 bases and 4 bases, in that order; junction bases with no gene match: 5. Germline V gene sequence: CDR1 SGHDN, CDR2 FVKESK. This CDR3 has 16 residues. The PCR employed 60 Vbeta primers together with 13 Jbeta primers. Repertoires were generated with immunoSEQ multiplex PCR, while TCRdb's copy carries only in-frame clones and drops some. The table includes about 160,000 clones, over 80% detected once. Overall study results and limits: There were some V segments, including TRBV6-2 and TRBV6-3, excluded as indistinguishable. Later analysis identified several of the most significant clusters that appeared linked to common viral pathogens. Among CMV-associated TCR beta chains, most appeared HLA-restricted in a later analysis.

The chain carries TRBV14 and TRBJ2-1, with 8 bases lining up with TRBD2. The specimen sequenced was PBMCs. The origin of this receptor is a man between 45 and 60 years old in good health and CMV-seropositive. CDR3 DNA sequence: TGTGCCAGCAGCCAAGATCTAGGACTAGCTTACAATGAGCAGTTCTTC. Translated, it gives CASSQDLGLAYNEQFF.